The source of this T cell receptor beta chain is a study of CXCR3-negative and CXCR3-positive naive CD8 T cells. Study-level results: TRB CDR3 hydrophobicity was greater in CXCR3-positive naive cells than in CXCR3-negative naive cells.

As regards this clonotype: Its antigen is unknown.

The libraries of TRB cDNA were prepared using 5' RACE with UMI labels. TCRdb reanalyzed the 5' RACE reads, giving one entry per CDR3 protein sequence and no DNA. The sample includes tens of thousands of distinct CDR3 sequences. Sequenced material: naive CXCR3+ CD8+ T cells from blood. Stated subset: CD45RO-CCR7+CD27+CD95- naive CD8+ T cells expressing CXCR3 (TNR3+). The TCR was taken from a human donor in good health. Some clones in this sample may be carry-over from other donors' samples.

This CDR3 reads CASSGDGLAGYTGELFF. The gene calls are TRBV5-1 and TRBJ2-2; the TCRdb call, TRBD2, lacks DNA for checking. This CDR3 is 17 amino acids long. The germline CDR1 and CDR2 sequences are SGHRS and YFSETQ.